One sample yielded the 9 T cell receptor beta chains listed below, sequenced in a study of T cell responses to AZD1222 COVID-19 vaccine. The data were produced by immunoSEQ multiplex PCR, yet TCRdb's version contains in-frame clones alone and is incomplete. The sample consists of over 120,000 clones, about 86% of them appearing once. The source was peripheral blood, collected 28 days after the second AZD1222 dose. The receptors shown here come from an adult who received the AZD1222 COVID-19 vaccine.

About this clone: One end of the junction does not line up with germline, which may come from a read error. J is TRBJ2-4 and V is TRBV5-1, with 8 nucleotides matching TRBD2. The length of the CDR3 is 14 residues. Germline lookup yields CDR1 SGHRS and CDR2 YFSETQ. This CDR3 reads CASSSGLAGEGVHF. The CDR3 DNA sequence: TGCGCCAGCAGCTCCGGACTAGCCGGGGAAGGAGTACACTTC.

This sequence joins TRBV5-4 and TRBJ1-4; 11 bases agree with TRBD1. This CDR3 has 14 residues. Germline lookup yields CDR1 SGHNT and CDR2 YYREEE (reference sequence). The ends lost 3 bases at V and 5 bases at J; junction bases unmatched: 0. The CDR3 loop reads CASSWDRGNEKLFF. CDR3 DNA: TGTGCCAGCAGCTGGGACAGGGGGAATGAAAAACTGTTTTTT.

The J gene is TRBJ1-4, the V gene TRBV5-5, with 7 bases fitting TRBD1. Looked up from germline, CDR1 is SGHKS and CDR2 is YYEKEE (reference sequence). V trimming: 3 bases; J trimming: 0 bases; junction bases outside the gene matches: 5. This CDR3 spans 16 amino acids. The CDR3 spells CASSSGQLATNEKLFF. DNA of the CDR3: TGTGCCAGCAGCTCGGGACAGTTAGCAACTAATGAAAAACTGTTTTTT.

This chain joins TRBV12-5 and TRBJ2-7, with 11 bases matching TRBD1. Germline values: CDR1 LGHNT, CDR2 FRNRAP. This CDR3 region has 15 residues. V shed 1 base and J 6 bases; nucleotides not matched to a gene: 5. CDR3 loop: CASGLAGQGASEQYF. The CDR3 DNA is TGTGCTAGTGGTTTGGCTGGACAGGGGGCCTCCGAGCAGTACTTC. Looking up the rest from reference TRBV12-5 and TRBJ2-7 gives the full variable domain: DARVTQTPRHKVTEMGQEVTMRCQPILGHNTVFWYRQTMMQGLELLAYFRNRAPLDDSGMPKDRFSAEMPDATLATLKIQPSEPRDSAVYFCASGLAGQGASEQYFGPGTRLTVT.

V and J are TRBV6-1 and TRBJ1-1, with D uncertain. CDR1 is MNHNS, CDR2 SASEGT, per germline. CDR3 size: 15 residues. Trimming left V 0 bases short and J 0 bases short, with 8 bases between. For the CDR3, the DNA is TGTGCCAGCAGTGAAGCTGGGCTCATGAACACTGAAGCTTTCTTT. This sequence encodes CASSEAGLMNTEAFF.

The count of this clone is one. This rearrangement joins TRBV5-1 to TRBJ2-3; D gene unclear. CDR3 size: 17 residues. The V and J ends lost 3 bases and 4 bases respectively, with 21 bases between them. The germline V gene has CDR1 SGHRS and CDR2 YFSETQ. This CDR3 reads CASSSGPPVGFSDTQYF. The CDR3 bases are TGCGCCAGCAGCTCCGGACCTCCTGTGGGTTTCTCAGATACGCAGTATTTT.

The sample holds one count of this clone. V and J are TRBV2 and TRBJ2-3; 10 positions match TRBD2. Trimming cost V 3 bases and J 7 bases; bases outside gene matches: 7. The CDR3 covers 15 residues. Germline values: CDR1 SNHLY, CDR2 FYNNEI. The CDR3 loop is CASSDRAGGSYTQYF. The CDR3 coding sequence is TGTGCCAGCAGTGACCGAGCGGGGGGGAGTTATACGCAGTATTTT.

This chain connects TRBV10-1 to TRBJ1-1; 7 bases agree with TRBD1. The CDR3 runs 14 residues. Germline V lookup: CDR1 WNHNN, CDR2 SYGVQD (reference sequence). J was trimmed by 4 bases and V by 6 bases; bases with no gene match: 8. The CDR3 sequence is CASRPHDRVTEAFF. The CDR3 DNA follows: TGCGCCAGCAGACCTCACGACAGGGTCACTGAAGCTTTCTTT.

This CDR3 reads CASRGVNYGYTF. The CDR3 DNA follows: TGTGCCAGCAGGGGGGTAAACTATGGCTACACCTTC. The chain employs TRBV6-5 and TRBJ1-2; possibly TRBD1 for D (5 bases). V dropped 6 bases and J dropped 2 bases, with 7 bases sitting between them. The CDR3 has 12 residues. Germline V gene sequence: CDR1 MNHEY, CDR2 SVGAGI.